This record looks at one TCR beta chain sequence and its context. This entry comes from a study of blood T cell repertoires in COVID-19. CDR1 and CDR2 from the germline V gene are MDHEN and SYDVKM. The CDR3 loop spans 11 amino acids. Trimming took 6 bases from V and 8 from J; bases not matched to a gene: 0. Produced via immunoSEQ multiplex PCR; TCRdb's table is partial and in-frame only. The table lists 450,000 or so clones, 80% to 95% of them singletons. The sequenced material came from PBMCs or T cells enriched from blood (not recorded which). The chain employs TRBV28 and TRBJ2-4; 8 nucleotides agree with TRBD1. The clonotype comes from a man between 18 and 35 years old who had recovered from COVID-19. CDR3 in DNA: TGTGCCAGCAGGACAGGGGACATTCAGTACTTC. It encodes CASRTGDIQYF.